This TCR beta chain was identified during a study of blood T cell repertoires in COVID-19. Study-wide background: Researchers got acute and convalescent COVID-19 samples from the United States, Italy and Spain.

Generated by immunoSEQ multiplex PCR, the TCRdb table keeps only in-frame clones and is missing some. Found here are 300,000 to 450,000 clones, more than 80% of them singletons; the top ten hold about 1%. This CDR3 is built from 14 residues. Trimming stripped 10 bases from V and 1 base from J, with 16 bases between. The V gene's germline CDR1 is LNHDA and CDR2 SQIVND (reference sequence). The chain carries TRBV19 and TRBJ1-1; D perhaps matches TRBD1 (5 bases). The sequenced sample was PBMCs or T cells enriched from blood (not recorded which). The clonotype comes from a young man who had recovered from COVID-19. The CDR3 DNA sequence: TGTGCCACCCAGGGAGGGCAGAGGAACACTGAAGCTTTCTTT. It codes for CATQGGQRNTEAFF.